A single sample gave rise to the 10 T cell receptor beta chains below, sequenced in a study of blood T cell repertoires in COVID-19. TCRdb keeps only in-frame clones here, not all; method: immunoSEQ multiplex PCR. This sample carries approximately 240,000 clones, just over 90% of them seen once, and the ten largest clones take around 2%. The sample comprised PBMCs or T cells enriched from blood (not recorded which). These receptors were taken from a woman between 18 and 30 years old who had recovered from COVID-19.

The rearrangement joins TRBV28 to TRBJ1-1; the D is unclear. The CDR3 spans 12 residues. Germline V gene lookup returns CDR1 MDHEN and CDR2 SYDVKM. The germline V and J ends were trimmed by 2 bases and 11 bases, with 12 bases remaining between them. The CDR3 region has the DNA TGTGCCAGCAGTTTAAGAGAAGCCAGGGCTTTCTTT. Its translation: CASSLREARAFF.

On this clone itself: The junction does not match germline at one end; this may be a read error. The J gene is TRBJ1-2, the V gene TRBV6-1; D is possibly TRBD1 (5 bases). Per germline, CDR1 MNHNS and CDR2 SASEGT. This CDR3 has 15 amino acids. The CDR3 reads CASSEAGRVNYGYTF. The CDR3, as DNA: TGTGCCAGCAGCGAAGCGGGCAGGGTCAACTATGGCTACACCTTC.

The V call is TRBV2, the J call TRBJ2-7; no clear D gene. The CDR3 covers 13 residues. Germline V gene sequence: CDR1 SNHLY, CDR2 FYNNEI. Trimming pared 4 bases from V and 5 bases from J, leaving 12 bases between. Here the CDR3 DNA reads TGTGCCAGCAGTGTAGGTCAAGACAACGAGCAGTACTTC. It translates to CASSVGQDNEQYF.

As for this clone: The sample has other DNA sequences that encode this CDR3 too. The chain combines TRBV7-9 with TRBJ1-1, with a tentative D call TRBD1 (6 bases). The CDR3 covers 11 residues. Trimming took off 2 bases at V and 8 bases at J, with 6 bases between the two ends. Per germline, CDR1 SEHNR and CDR2 FQNEAQ (reference sequence). This chain's CDR3 is CASSLQGEAFF. The DNA of the CDR3 is TGTGCCAGCAGCTTACAGGGGGAAGCTTTCTTT.

The chain has TRBV15 and TRBJ2-3; 8 nucleotides match TRBD2. The length of the CDR3 is 16 residues. V dropped 6 bases and J dropped 5; count of bases not matched to a gene: 13. The V gene's germline CDR1 is LNHNV and CDR2 YYDKDF (reference sequence). CDR3 DNA sequence: TGTGCCACCAGGACTCGGGTAGCGGGGAGTATAGATACGCAGTATTTT. It codes for CATRTRVAGSIDTQYF.

The V gene is TRBV20-1, the J gene TRBJ2-7, with 12 nucleotides matching TRBD2. CDR3 length: 13 residues. Germline lookup yields CDR1 DFQATT and CDR2 SNEGSKA (reference sequence). V shed 3 bases and J 6 bases; nucleotides not matched to a gene: 3. CDR3 sequence (DNA): TGCAGTGCTAGTAGACTAGCGGGGGCCGAGCAGTACTTC. It is translated as CSASRLAGAEQYF.

J is TRBJ1-1 and V is TRBV3-1 (or the pseudogene TRBV3-2); weak D call: TRBD1 (6 bases). Deletions cut 3 bases from V and 4 bases from J, with 15 bases between. Germline-derived CDR1 and CDR2 are LGHDT and YNNKEL (reference sequence). The CDR3 covers 15 residues. The CDR3 DNA is TGTGCCAGCAGCCAGGTGGGGGCAGGGGCCACTGAAGCTTTCTTT. It specifies CASSQVGAGATEAFF.

This chain joins TRBV6-5 and TRBJ2-1; D gene ambiguous. CDR3 length: 15 residues. The germline V gene has CDR1 MNHEY and CDR2 SVGAGI. Trimming shortened V by 6 bases and J by 0 bases, and 12 bases separated the two germline ends. Here the CDR3 reads CASRPGGYSYNEQFF. CDR3 coding DNA: TGTGCCAGCAGACCTGGCGGATACTCCTACAATGAGCAGTTCTTC.

J is TRBJ1-6 and V is TRBV28, with D maybe TRBD1 (6 bases). Looked up from germline, CDR1 is MDHEN and CDR2 is SYDVKM. V shed 5 bases and J shed 0 bases, with 14 bases lying between them. CDR3 length: 17 amino acids. The CDR3 loop is CASSVGQLSSYNSPLHF. DNA for the CDR3: TGTGCCAGCAGTGTAGGACAGTTAAGCTCCTATAATTCACCCCTCCACTTT. Full variable domain (rest looked up from reference TRBV28 and TRBJ1-6): DVKVTQSSRYLVKRTGEKVFLECVQDMDHENMFWYRQDPGLGLRLIYFSYDVKMKEKGDIPEGYSVSREKKERFSLILESASTNQTSMYLCASSVGQLSSYNSPLHFGNGTRLTVT.

This clone occurred once. The chain is built from TRBV5-1 and TRBJ2-5; perhaps TRBD1 as D (6 bases). The CDR3 runs 14 residues. The ends were cut back, 4 bases at V and 4 bases at J, with 14 bases in the middle. Germline values: CDR1 SGHRS, CDR2 YFSETQ. CDR3 region: CASSPRTDRETQYF. CDR3 sequence (DNA): TGCGCCAGCAGCCCCAGGACAGACCGAGAGACCCAGTACTTC. Drawing the rest from reference TRBV5-1 and TRBJ2-5, the complete variable domain is KAGVTQTPRYLIKTRGQQVTLSCSPISGHRSVSWYQQTPGQGLQFLFEYFSETQRNKGNFPGRFSGRQFSNSRSEMNVSTLELGDSALYLCASSPRTDRETQYFGPGTRLLVL.